The 17 T cell receptor beta chains below all came from one sample that was sequenced in a study of T cell responses to AZD1222 COVID-19 vaccine. Sequenced by immunoSEQ multiplex PCR; TCRdb stores in-frame clones only, minus some. The table records approximately 150,000 clones, around 94% of them present only once. Sequenced material: peripheral blood, taken on day 0 of AZD1222 vaccination. These receptors all come from an adult in good health.

This chain links TRBV5-8 with TRBJ1-1; no firm D call. Germline CDR1 SGHTS, CDR2 YDEGEE. V lost 1 base, J lost 1 base, and 5 bases lay in between. CDR3 length equals 13 residues. The CDR3 sequence is CASSLQANTEAFF. The CDR3 DNA follows: TGTGCCAGCAGCTTGCAAGCGAACACTGAAGCTTTCTTT.

The chain has TRBV6-5 and TRBJ2-7; unclear D gene. The V gene lost 6 bases and the J gene lost 5 bases, with 17 bases spanning the gap. The length of the CDR3 is 14 residues. Germline V gene data show CDR1 as MNHEY and CDR2 as SVGAGI. For the CDR3, the DNA is TGTGCCAGCAGATCCGTTACGCGAGTCGACGAGCAGTACGTC. Amino acids: CASRSVTRVDEQYV.

The chain recombines TRBV11-2 with TRBJ1-2; perhaps TRBD1 as D (6 bases). The CDR3 runs 17 residues. Trimming left V 5 bases short and J 5 bases short, with 24 bases between. Germline V gives CDR1 SGHAT, CDR2 FQNNGV. In DNA form, the CDR3 reads TGTGCCAGCAGCCCGCAACCACAGGGTCCCGAGGGGTATGGCTACACCTTC. Its translation is CASSPQPQGPEGYGYTF.

The CDR3 region has the DNA TGTGCCAGCAGCTTGCTGGCGTGGGTCAGCTCCTACGAGCAGTACGTC. This encodes CASSLLAWVSSYEQYV. V and J are TRBV5-6 and TRBJ2-7, with D unclear. V was clipped by 1 base and J by 0 bases, with 14 bases between them. CDR1 and CDR2 from the germline V gene are SGHDT and YYEEEE. This CDR3 region has 16 residues.

The V call is TRBV9, the J call TRBJ2-1, with TRBD2 matching 11 bases. In germline, CDR1 is SGDLS, CDR2 YYNGEE. CDR3 length equals 20 residues. V was clipped by 4 bases and J by 0 bases; unmatched bases: 15. The CDR3 protein is CASSPSSGTSGVGSYNEQFF. CDR3 nucleotides: TGTGCCAGCAGCCCCTCGTCGGGGACTAGCGGAGTAGGCTCCTACAATGAGCAGTTCTTC.

This chain joins TRBV4-1 and TRBJ1-2; D is ambiguous. V gave up 1 base and J gave up 1 base, with 16 bases separating them. The CDR3 length is 17 residues. Germline CDR1 MGHRA, CDR2 YSYEKL. Here the CDR3 DNA reads TGCGCCAGCAGCCAAGTATTCAAGGCAAATGATAACTATGGCTACACCTTC. Translation gives CASSQVFKANDNYGYTF.

The chain uses TRBV7-2 and TRBJ2-1; 8 positions agree with TRBD1. CDR1 SGHTA and CDR2 FQGNSA come from the germline V gene. The trim removed 5 bases at V and 6 bases at J, leaving 9 bases unmatched. This CDR3 comprises 15 residues. CDR3 protein: CASSLFGQGFNEQFF. The DNA for the CDR3 is TGTGCCAGCAGCCTCTTCGGACAGGGATTCAATGAGCAGTTCTTC.

J is TRBJ2-7 and V is TRBV7-9; D ambiguous. The CDR3 is 16 residues long. CDR1 is SEHNR and CDR2 is FQNEAQ in the germline V gene (reference sequence). Trimming removed 5 bases from V and 0 bases from J, with 17 bases in between. The DNA of the CDR3 is TGTGCCAGCAGCGAGATGGCGATGTCGGGCTCCTACGAGCAGTACGTC. Translated: CASSEMAMSGSYEQYV.

This chain joins TRBV4-2 and TRBJ1-1; possibly TRBD1 for D (5 bases). The CDR3 length is 15 residues. CDR1 is LGHNA, CDR2 YNFKEQ, per germline. Trimming pared 0 bases from V and 1 base from J, leaving 9 bases between. CDR3 DNA: TGTGCCAGCAGCCAAGATCGGGGCCGGAACACTGAAGCTTTCTTT. It yields the protein CASSQDRGRNTEAFF.

The chain combines TRBV10-1 with TRBJ2-5; a possible D gene is TRBD2 (5 bases). Germline CDR1 reads WNHNN; CDR2 reads SYGVQD (reference sequence). Between the trimmed V and J ends, which lost 4 bases and 0 bases, there was a span of 9 bases. There are 14 residues in the CDR3. CDR3 protein: CASSGRDYQETQYF. The CDR3 coding sequence is TGCGCCAGCAGTGGCCGGGATTACCAAGAGACCCAGTACTTC.

V is TRBV4-3 and J is TRBJ2-2; TRBD1 agrees at 7 bases. V gave up 0 bases and J gave up 5 bases; unmatched junction bases: 3. The CDR3 is 15 residues long. Germline CDR1 is LGHNA and CDR2 is YSLEER. The CDR3 spells CASSQDRGNTGELFF. Written as DNA, the CDR3 is TGCGCCAGCAGCCAAGACAGGGGGAATACCGGGGAGCTGTTTTTT.

V usage is TRBV5-1 and J usage is TRBJ2-1, with D perhaps matching TRBD1 (6 bases). CDR1 SGHRS and CDR2 YFSETQ come from the germline V gene. The CDR3 covers 16 residues. V lost 6 bases and J lost 4, with 20 bases in between. The CDR3 nucleotides read TGCGCCAGCATTCTATTCACAGGGCAACTTTACAATGAGCAGTTCTTC. Its translation: CASILFTGQLYNEQFF.

This chain connects TRBV27 to TRBJ1-2; 9 bases are a match to TRBD1. Germline CDR1 is MNHEY and CDR2 is SMNVEV (reference sequence). The trim removed 4 bases at V and 1 base at J, leaving 4 bases unmatched. The CDR3 is 15 residues long. The CDR3 bases are TGTGCCAGCAGTTCCCCGGGACAGGGTAACTATGGCTACACCTTC. Translating gives CASSSPGQGNYGYTF.

This clone was seen once. The rearrangement joins TRBV11-2 to TRBJ2-5; D unresolved. V was pared by 2 bases and J by 4 bases, with 8 bases between. CDR1 and CDR2 (germline): SGHAT, FQNNGV. The CDR3 is 13 amino acids. The CDR3 DNA follows: TGTGCCAGCAGCTTATTTGGTAGAGAGACCCAGTACTTC. Translation gives CASSLFGRETQYF. The variable domain in full, completed from reference TRBV11-2 and TRBJ2-5, reads EAGVAQSPRYKIIEKRQSVAFWCNPISGHATLYWYQQILGQGPKLLIQFQNNGVVDDSQLPKDRFSAERLKGVDSTLKIQPAKLEDSAVYLCASSLFGRETQYFGPGTRLLVL.

J is TRBJ2-5 and V is TRBV29-1; D uncertain. The CDR3 has 11 amino acids. Germline lookup yields CDR1 SQVTM and CDR2 ANQGSEA. Trimming took off 4 bases at V and 5 bases at J, with 8 bases between the two ends. The CDR3 nucleotides read TGCAGCGTTGCTCCGAGGGAGACCCAGTACTTC. This gives the protein CSVAPRETQYF.

The gene calls are TRBV18 and TRBJ2-2; TRBD1 agrees at 7 bases. The CDR3 is made up of 16 amino acids. Germline V gives CDR1 KGHSH, CDR2 LQKENI. V was clipped by 2 bases and J by 6 bases; unmatched bases: 9. The CDR3 reads CASSPFTGALAGELFF. CDR3 bases: TGTGCCAGCTCACCATTTACAGGGGCACTCGCCGGGGAGCTGTTTTTT.

This clone was found once. The J gene is TRBJ1-6, the V gene TRBV19; 9 nucleotides line up with TRBD1. CDR3 size: 16 residues. V lost 6 bases, J lost 4 bases, and 7 bases stayed unmatched. Germline values: CDR1 LNHDA, CDR2 SQIVND (reference sequence). This CDR3 is CASSLTGTGYNSPLHF. The CDR3 DNA reads as TGTGCCAGTAGCTTAACCGGGACAGGGTATAATTCACCCCTCCACTTT.